The 7 T cell receptor beta chains in this list originate from one sample, sequenced in a study of T cell responses to AZD1222 COVID-19 vaccine. Clones were read by immunoSEQ multiplex PCR, and TCRdb kept only the in-frame ones, dropping some. The sample has 82,000 or so clones, 90% seen once; the top ten hold roughly 5.6%. Source: peripheral blood, taken on day 0 of AZD1222 vaccination. The source of these receptors is an adult in good health.

The sample holds one count of this clone. The gene calls are TRBV18 and TRBJ2-5; D is unclear. The CDR3 extends over 13 amino acids. Per the germline V gene, CDR1 is KGHSH and CDR2 is LQKENI. Trimming cost V 3 bases and J 1 base, with 6 bases left between them. The CDR3 nucleotides are TGTGCCAGCTCACCGACGACCCAAGAGACCCAGTACTTC. Its translation is CASSPTTQETQYF.

The chain is built from TRBV4-2 and TRBJ1-1; D is perhaps TRBD1 (5 bases). Germline CDR1 reads LGHNA; CDR2 reads YNFKEQ. V lost 0 bases, J lost 5 bases, and 7 bases lay in between. The CDR3 runs to 13 residues. CDR3 DNA sequence: TGTGCCAGCAGCCAAGATAGGGGAACTGAAGCTTTCTTT. This translates into CASSQDRGTEAFF.

The chain couples TRBV19 to TRBJ1-3; weak D call: TRBD1 (6 bases). There are 13 residues in the CDR3. Germline CDR1 and CDR2: LNHDA and SQIVND (reference sequence). Trimming cost V 4 bases and J 5 bases, with 9 bases left between them. The DNA of the CDR3 is TGTGCCAGTAGTACGGGACAACGAAACACCATATATTTT. It specifies CASSTGQRNTIYF.

The CDR3 region is CASSERERYGYTF. The CDR3 DNA sequence: TGTGCCAGCAGTGAGCGGGAGCGGTATGGCTACACCTTC. The rearrangement uses TRBV2 and TRBJ1-2; D is unresolved. V was cut by 3 bases and J by 5 bases, with 10 bases left in between. CDR3 length: 13 residues. Germline V gives CDR1 SNHLY, CDR2 FYNNEI.

The chain couples TRBV10-1 to TRBJ2-4; D possibly corresponds to TRBD1 (5 bases). This CDR3 has 16 amino acids. Trimming cost V 2 bases and J 0 bases, with 11 bases left between them. Germline lookup yields CDR1 WNHNN and CDR2 SYGVQD (reference sequence). CDR3 DNA: TGCGCCAGCAGTGAGCGGCGACAGTTAGCCAAAAACATTCAGTACTTC. This translates into CASSERRQLAKNIQYF.

Only one count was recorded for this clone. The rearrangement uses TRBV5-1 and TRBJ2-7; a possible D gene is TRBD1 (6 bases). The ends were cut back, 3 bases at V and 3 bases at J, with 10 bases in the middle. Looked up from germline, CDR1 is SGHRS and CDR2 is YFSETQ. This CDR3 comprises 13 residues. The CDR3 is CASSSEGGYEQYF. DNA for the CDR3: TGCGCCAGCAGCTCCGAAGGGGGCTACGAGCAGTACTTC.

This chain joins TRBV12-3 or TRBV12-4 and TRBJ1-5, with TRBD1 matching over 9 bases. The CDR3 consists of 13 residues. The ends lost 6 bases at V and 6 bases at J; junction bases unmatched: 3. The CDR3: CASSRTGVQPQHF. In DNA, the CDR3 is TGTGCCAGCAGCCGGACAGGGGTTCAGCCCCAGCATTTT.